Listed below are T cell receptor beta chains from one sample, sequenced in a study of T-cell reconstitution after alpha-beta-depleted transplantation in children. TCRdb ran MiXCR on the PCR reads and lists one entry per CDR3 protein. The repertoire has fewer than 550,000 distinct CDR3 sequences, about an eighth of them found once; the top ten carry about 14%. The sample in question was PBMCs, mostly from graft donor cells, obtained 180 days after TCRalphabeta/CD19-depleted stem cell transplant. These receptors all come from a female patient aged 2-10 years who had a stem cell transplant for aplastic anemia, so the T cells may come from the graft donor. CDR3s leave out the opening cysteine and the closing phenylalanine or tryptophan. Fields, in order: V gene, CDR3 length, D gene, CDR3 protein. A D gene is named only where the DNA matches it firmly.

v_call: TRBV6-1; cdr3_length: 11; d_call: .; cdr3_aa: ASSRDGPNGYT
v_call: TRBV5-1; cdr3_length: 14; d_call: .; cdr3_aa: ASSPRQSKFQETQY
v_call: TRBV7-3; cdr3_length: 11; d_call: .; cdr3_aa: ASSLSRINEQF
v_call: TRBV7-3; cdr3_length: 13; d_call: .; cdr3_aa: ASSLSGSTYNEQF
v_call: TRBV28; cdr3_length: 16; d_call: .; cdr3_aa: ASSLFAAPYQNYNEQF
v_call: TRBV28; cdr3_length: 9; d_call: .; cdr3_aa: ASLSRDEQY
v_call: TRBV7-2; cdr3_length: 14; d_call: TRBD2; cdr3_aa: ASSILAGAHTGELF
v_call: TRBV11-2; cdr3_length: 14; d_call: TRBD2; cdr3_aa: ASSPGWGTTTDTQY
v_call: TRBV20-1; cdr3_length: 13; d_call: TRBD2; cdr3_aa: SAEMGTSLTDTQY
v_call: TRBV9; cdr3_length: 13; d_call: TRBD2; cdr3_aa: ASSGSGSIVGEQF
v_call: TRBV15; cdr3_length: 11; d_call: .; cdr3_aa: ATSRSDSSEAF
v_call: TRBV11-1; cdr3_length: 19; d_call: .; cdr3_aa: ASSLALDGGGWRLNTGELF
v_call: TRBV11-1; cdr3_length: 16; d_call: TRBD2; cdr3_aa: ASIVDFGTSGSYNEQF
v_call: TRBV7-2; cdr3_length: 13; d_call: .; cdr3_aa: ASSPAREITYEQY
v_call: TRBV29-1; cdr3_length: 10; d_call: TRBD1; cdr3_aa: SATGMNTEAF
v_call: TRBV6-5; cdr3_length: 13; d_call: .; cdr3_aa: ASSYSRDRYTEAF